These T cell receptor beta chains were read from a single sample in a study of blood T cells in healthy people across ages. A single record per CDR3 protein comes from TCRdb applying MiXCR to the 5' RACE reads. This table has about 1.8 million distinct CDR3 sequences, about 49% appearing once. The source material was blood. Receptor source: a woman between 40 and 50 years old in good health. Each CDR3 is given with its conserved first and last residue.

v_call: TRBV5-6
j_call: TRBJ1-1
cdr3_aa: CASSFGNTEAFF

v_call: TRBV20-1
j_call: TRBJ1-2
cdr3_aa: CSARYGDAYGYTF

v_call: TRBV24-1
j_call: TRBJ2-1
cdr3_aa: CATRAGATGEQFF

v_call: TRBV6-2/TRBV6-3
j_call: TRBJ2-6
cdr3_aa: CASFYGGAGANVLTF

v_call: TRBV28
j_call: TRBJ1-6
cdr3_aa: CASRGPGGNSPLHF

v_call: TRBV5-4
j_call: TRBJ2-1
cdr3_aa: CASSSPASGVDNEQFF

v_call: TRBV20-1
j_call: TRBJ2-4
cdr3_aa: CSASKGEIAKNIQYF

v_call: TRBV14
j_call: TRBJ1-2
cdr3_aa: CASSQEGFYYGYTF

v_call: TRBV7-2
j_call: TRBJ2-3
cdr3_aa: CASSLAGLAGRRDTQYF

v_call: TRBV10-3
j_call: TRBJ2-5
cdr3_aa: CATKGGTQETQYF

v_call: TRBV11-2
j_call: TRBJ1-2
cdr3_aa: CASSLGTGFAYGYTF

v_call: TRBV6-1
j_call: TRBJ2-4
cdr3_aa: CASRTDRRVAGFWLAKNIQYF

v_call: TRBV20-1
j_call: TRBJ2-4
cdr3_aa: CSAIDQRAKNIQYF

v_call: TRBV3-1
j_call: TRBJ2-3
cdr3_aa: CASSQDGSLTDTQYF

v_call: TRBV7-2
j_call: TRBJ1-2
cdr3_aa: CASSFTGGRSGYTF

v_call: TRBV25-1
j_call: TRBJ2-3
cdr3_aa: CASSDTGVPTDTQYF

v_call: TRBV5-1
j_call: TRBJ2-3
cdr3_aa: CASSSGQENGEQYF

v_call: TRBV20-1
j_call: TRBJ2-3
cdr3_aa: CSARGAAQDTQYF

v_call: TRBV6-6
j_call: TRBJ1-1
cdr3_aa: CASSYGMDSPTEAFF

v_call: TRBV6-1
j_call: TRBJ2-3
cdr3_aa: CASGKTSGITDTQYF

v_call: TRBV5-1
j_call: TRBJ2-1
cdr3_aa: CASSSGLAGVRNEQFF

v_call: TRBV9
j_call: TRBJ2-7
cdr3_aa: CASSASGQGREQYF

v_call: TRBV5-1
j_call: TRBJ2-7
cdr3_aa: CASSTGQGAWDEQYF

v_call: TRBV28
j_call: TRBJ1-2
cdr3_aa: CASSSFTPYGYTF

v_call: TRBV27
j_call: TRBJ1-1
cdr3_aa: CASRSTGTEAFF

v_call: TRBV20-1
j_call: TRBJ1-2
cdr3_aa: CSARTTIGQGAWGYTF

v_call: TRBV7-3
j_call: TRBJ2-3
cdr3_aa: CASSLTSFTDTQYF

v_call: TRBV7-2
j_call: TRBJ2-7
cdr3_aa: CASSLKASGAAYEQYF

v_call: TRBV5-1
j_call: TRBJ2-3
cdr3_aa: CASSGGGASGADTQYF

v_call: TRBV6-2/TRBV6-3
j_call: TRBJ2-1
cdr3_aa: CASSVHNEQFF

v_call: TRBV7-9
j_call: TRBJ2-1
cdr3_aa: CASSRSGGEFF

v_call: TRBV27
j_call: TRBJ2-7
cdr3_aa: CASNNYRGGSYEQYF

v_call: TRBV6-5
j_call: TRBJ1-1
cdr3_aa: CASSYSGVSEAFF

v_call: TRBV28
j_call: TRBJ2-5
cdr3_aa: CASRTAWSETQYF

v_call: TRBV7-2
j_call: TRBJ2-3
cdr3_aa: CASSLTPGLCTDTQYF

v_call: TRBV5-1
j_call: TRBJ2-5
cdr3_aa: CASSLGQGVKQETQYF

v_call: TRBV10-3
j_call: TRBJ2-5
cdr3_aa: CATGTDYNEQYF

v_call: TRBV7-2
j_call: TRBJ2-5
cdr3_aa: CASSFSGAPEETQYF

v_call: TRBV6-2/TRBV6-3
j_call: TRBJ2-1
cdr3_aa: CASSSDRVRGEQFF

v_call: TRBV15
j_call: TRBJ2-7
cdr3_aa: CATSPGLQDSYEQYF

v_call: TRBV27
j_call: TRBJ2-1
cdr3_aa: CASSRGGTSSYNEQFF

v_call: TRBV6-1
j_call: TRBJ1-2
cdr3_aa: CASSQYGGRVGYTF

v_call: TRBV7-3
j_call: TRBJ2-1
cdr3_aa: CASSLKAGGGGEQFF

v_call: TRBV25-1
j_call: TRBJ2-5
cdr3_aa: CASSGQSTAAKLQETQYF

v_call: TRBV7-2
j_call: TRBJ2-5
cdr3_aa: CASSTPRGPARETQYF

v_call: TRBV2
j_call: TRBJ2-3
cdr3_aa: CASSATTDMQYF

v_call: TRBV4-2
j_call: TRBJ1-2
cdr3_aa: CASRNDRANYGYTF

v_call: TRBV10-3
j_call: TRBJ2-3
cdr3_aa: CAISENSFRTDTQYF

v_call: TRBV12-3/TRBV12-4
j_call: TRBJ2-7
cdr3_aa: CASSFQTALRDPYSEQYF

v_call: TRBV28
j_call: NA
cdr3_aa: CASSPGQTYNEQYF

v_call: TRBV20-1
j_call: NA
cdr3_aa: CSAREGLAGGPRETQYF

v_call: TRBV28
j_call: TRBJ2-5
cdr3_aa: CASRSSTRGGKETQYF

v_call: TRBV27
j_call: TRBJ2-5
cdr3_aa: CASNPRSGGTQYF

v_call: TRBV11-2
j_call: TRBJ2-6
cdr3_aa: CASRAGPSGANVLTF

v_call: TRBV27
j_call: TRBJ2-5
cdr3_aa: CASTFSRGDRFVEQYF